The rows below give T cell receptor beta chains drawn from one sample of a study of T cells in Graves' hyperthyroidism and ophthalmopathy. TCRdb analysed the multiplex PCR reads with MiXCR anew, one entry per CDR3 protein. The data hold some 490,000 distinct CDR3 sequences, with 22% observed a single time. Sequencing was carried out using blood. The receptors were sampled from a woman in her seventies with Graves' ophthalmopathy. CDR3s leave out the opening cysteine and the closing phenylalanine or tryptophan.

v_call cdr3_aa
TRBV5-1 ASSEGLGGYT
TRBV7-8 ASSLVPNEKLF
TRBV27 ASSPRRTDTQY
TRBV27 ASRWGGGNTDTQY
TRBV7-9 ASSRPLLAGVYNEQF
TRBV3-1 ASSQGDAGIQPQH
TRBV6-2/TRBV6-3 ASSANRGTDTQY
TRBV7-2 ASSWTGGQPQH
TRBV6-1 ASRTGTGELF
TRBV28 ASSPSGGSTEAF
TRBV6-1 ASSGEKLF
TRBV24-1 ATSDASGRVGDTQY
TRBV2 ASTPQGGQPQH
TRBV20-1 SARTSGRIGLNEQF
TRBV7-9 ASSLATYQGAETQY
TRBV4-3 ASSHGGLDEQY
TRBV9 ASSVGTKADTQY
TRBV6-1 ASSPRRIELTELF
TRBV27 ASSSGTRGDTGELF
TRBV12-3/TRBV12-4 ASSFGEHQPQH
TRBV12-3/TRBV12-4 ASRKDRANEQF
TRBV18 ASSPPGQNEQF
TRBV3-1 ASSQVSGREKQF
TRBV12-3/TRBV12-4 ASRGGGGLNTEAF
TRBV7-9 ASSSYRDSNQPQH
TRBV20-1 SARSDRVSYNSPLH
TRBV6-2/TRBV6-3 ASSYSGQGTDTQY
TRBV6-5 ASSYSTGPYEQY
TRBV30 AQRPFAGVRETQY
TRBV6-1 ASIARGSDQPQH
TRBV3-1 ASSPSSGWQF
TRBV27 ASSLDRINQPQH
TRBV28 ASSLYGLAGPPTDTQY
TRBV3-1 ASSQYLDTQY
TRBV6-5 ASSYGTSGRTDTQY
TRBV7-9 ASSFHTGDEKLF
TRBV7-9 ASSLAGGLNEKLF
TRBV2 ASSQLTVNTEAF
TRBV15 ATSRDVLNEQY
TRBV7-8 ASNLETQGTGELF
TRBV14 ASSREITTVSEKLF
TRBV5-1 ASSLAGGTDNYEQY
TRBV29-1 SVGQSITEAF
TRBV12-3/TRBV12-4 ASSLARGDGYT
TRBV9 ASSFRLASNEQF
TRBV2 ASSVGGGNNEQF
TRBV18 ASSPTPGMNTEAF
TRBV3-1 ASSRPPGGYT
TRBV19 ASSITRGSWQETQY
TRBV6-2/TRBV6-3 ASSYRGTVKETQY
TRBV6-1 ATRQRGRAGETQY
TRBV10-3 AISERGRAREQY
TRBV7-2 ASSLEGPSATNTGELF
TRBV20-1 SARKLAGTDTQY
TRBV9 ASSVGLRGATNEKLF
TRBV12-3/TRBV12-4 ASSLYGLARYTGELF
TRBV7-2 ASSFFSSGRYNEQF
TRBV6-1 ASSGGQVTGELF
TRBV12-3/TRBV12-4 ASSFGEGSYGYT